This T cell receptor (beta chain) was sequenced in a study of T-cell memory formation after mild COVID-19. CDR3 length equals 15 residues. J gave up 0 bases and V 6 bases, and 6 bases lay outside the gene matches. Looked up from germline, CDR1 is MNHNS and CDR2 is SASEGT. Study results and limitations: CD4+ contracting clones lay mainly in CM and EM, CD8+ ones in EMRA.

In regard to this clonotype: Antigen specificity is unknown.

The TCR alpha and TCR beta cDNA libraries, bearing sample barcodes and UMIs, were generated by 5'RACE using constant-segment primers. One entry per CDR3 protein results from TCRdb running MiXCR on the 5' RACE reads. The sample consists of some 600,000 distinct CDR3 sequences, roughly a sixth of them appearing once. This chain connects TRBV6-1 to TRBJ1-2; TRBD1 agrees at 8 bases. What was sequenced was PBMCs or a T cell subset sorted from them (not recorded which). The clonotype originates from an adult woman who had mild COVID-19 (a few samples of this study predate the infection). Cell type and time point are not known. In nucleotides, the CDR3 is TGTGCCAGCAGGGAGGACAGGGCCGCTAACTATGGCTACACCTTC. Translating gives CASREDRAANYGYTF.